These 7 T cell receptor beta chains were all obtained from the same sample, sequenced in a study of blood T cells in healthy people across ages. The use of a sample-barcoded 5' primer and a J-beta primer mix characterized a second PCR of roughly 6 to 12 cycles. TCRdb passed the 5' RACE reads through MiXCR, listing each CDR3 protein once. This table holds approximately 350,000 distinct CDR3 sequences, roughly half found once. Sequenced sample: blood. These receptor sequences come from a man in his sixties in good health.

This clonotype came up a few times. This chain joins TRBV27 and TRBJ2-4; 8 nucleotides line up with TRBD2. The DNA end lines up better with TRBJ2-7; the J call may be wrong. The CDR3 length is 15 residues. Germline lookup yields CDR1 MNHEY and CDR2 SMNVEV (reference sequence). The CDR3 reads CASSSPGLGAYEQYF. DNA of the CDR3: TGTGCCAGCAGTTCTCCGGGACTAGGGGCCTACGAGCAGTACTTC.

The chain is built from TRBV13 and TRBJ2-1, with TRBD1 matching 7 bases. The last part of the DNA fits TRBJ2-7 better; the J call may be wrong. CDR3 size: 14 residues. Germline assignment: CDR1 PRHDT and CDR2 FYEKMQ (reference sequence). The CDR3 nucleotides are TGTGCCAGCAGCATCCGGGACAGAGCCTACGAGCAGTACTTC. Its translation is CASSIRDRAYEQYF.

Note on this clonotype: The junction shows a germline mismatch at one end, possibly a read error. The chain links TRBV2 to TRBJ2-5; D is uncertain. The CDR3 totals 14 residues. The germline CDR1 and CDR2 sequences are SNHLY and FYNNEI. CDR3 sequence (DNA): TGCGCCAGCAGTGAATCTTCCGGCCGTGCGGCCCAGTACTTC. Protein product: CASSESSGRAAQYF.

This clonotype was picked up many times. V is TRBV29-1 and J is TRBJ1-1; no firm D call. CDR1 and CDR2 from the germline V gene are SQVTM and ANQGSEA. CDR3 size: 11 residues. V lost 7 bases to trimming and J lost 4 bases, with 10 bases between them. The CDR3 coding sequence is TGCAGCGCTGAGGGAAGCACTGAAGCTTTCTTT. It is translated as CSAEGSTEAFF.

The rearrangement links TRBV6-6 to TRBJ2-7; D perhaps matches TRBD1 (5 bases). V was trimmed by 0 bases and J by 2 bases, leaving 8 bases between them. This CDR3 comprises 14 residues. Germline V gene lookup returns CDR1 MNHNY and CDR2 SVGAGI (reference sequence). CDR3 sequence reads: CASSYSSRAYEQYF. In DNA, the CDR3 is TGTGCCAGCAGTTACTCTTCCAGGGCCTACGAGCAGTACTTC.

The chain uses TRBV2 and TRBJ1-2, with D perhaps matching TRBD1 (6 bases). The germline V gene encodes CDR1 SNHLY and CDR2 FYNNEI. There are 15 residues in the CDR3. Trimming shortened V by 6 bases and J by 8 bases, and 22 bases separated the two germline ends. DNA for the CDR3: TGTGCCAGCAGCTCTCGGGGGCGAAGTCCCTACGGCTACACCTTC. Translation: CASSSRGRSPYGYTF.

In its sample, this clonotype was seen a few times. CDR3 sequence: CSATSGRIGNEQFF. Written as DNA, the CDR3 is TGCAGTGCGACCAGCGGGAGAATAGGCAATGAGCAGTTCTTC. The chain uses TRBV20-1 and TRBJ2-1; 8 nucleotides match TRBD2. V shed 6 bases and J 6 bases; nucleotides not matched to a gene: 10. The germline CDR1 and CDR2 sequences are DFQATT and SNEGSKA (reference sequence). The CDR3 has 14 amino acids.